This T cell receptor (beta chain) appears in the sequencing data of a study of shared clonotypes between healthy human individuals. V lost 4 bases, J lost 4 bases, and 14 bases lay in between. Germline V gene sequence: CDR1 SGHNT, CDR2 YYREEE (reference sequence). This CDR3 is built from 14 residues. All donors were healthy HIV-negative adults lacking recent acute infections or vaccinations. Nashville, Tennessee was home to all donors, who were Caucasian adults. The data were produced by immunoSEQ multiplex PCR, yet TCRdb's version contains in-frame clones alone and is incomplete. The profile shows about half a million clones, 60% to 80% of them singletons. As concerns this clone: As yet, its antigen is unknown.

Notes on the study in general: It was only blood that was sampled, and tissue repertoires likely differ.

The chain is built from TRBV5-4 and TRBJ2-5, with D tentatively TRBD2 (7 bases). This receptor was taken from a woman aged 40 to 50 in good health. Some clones in this sample may be carry-over from other donors' samples. Source material: PBMCs. CDR3 sequence (DNA): TGTGCCAGCAGCCAACCGGGGGGCCGAGAGACCCAGTACTTC. Its protein product is CASSQPGGRETQYF.